The 30 T cell receptor beta chains presented below share a single source sample, sequenced in a study of cytomegalovirus exposure and HLA in healthy donors. Researchers ran the PCR with 60 Vbeta and 13 Jbeta primers. The protocol was immunoSEQ multiplex PCR, while the TCRdb copy is restricted to in-frame clones and leaves out a portion. The data hold about 100,000 clones, with about 62% observed a single time. The material sequenced was PBMCs. The receptors derive from a human donor in good health.

The sample holds one count of this clone. V is TRBV19 and J is TRBJ1-2; D perhaps matches TRBD1 (5 bases). Germline-derived CDR1 and CDR2 are LNHDA and SQIVND (reference sequence). CDR3 length equals 16 residues. With 7 bases removed from V and 3 bases from J, the gap between germline ends came to 21 bases. For the CDR3, the DNA is TGTGCCAGTATGGGGAGGGGATCCTTGGGCGACTATGGCTACACCTTC. Translation: CASMGRGSLGDYGYTF.

The rearrangement joins TRBV5-1 to TRBJ2-2, with TRBD1 matching over 10 bases. The germline V gene encodes CDR1 SGHRS and CDR2 YFSETQ. The J segment lost 6 bases and the V segment lost 2 bases, leaving 7 bases of the junction unmatched. The CDR3 runs 16 residues. CDR3 bases: TGCGCCAGCAGCTTCGGACGGGACAGGGGTGCCGGGGAGCTGTTTTTT. Translation: CASSFGRDRGAGELFF.

This clone was detected a few times. The J gene is TRBJ1-2, the V gene TRBV6-1, with D hard to call. This CDR3 has 13 amino acids. Germline V gives CDR1 MNHNS, CDR2 SASEGT. V was trimmed by 6 bases and J by 8 bases, leaving 16 bases between them. CDR3 coding DNA: TGTGCCAGCAGACCGGTGGCAGGACTAGGCTACACCTTC. It encodes CASRPVAGLGYTF.

V gene TRBV16 combines with J gene TRBJ1-1, with D perhaps TRBD1 (5 bases). In germline, CDR1 is KGHSY, CDR2 FQNENV. The CDR3 has 13 residues. V was clipped by 6 bases and J by 2 bases, with 10 bases between them. CDR3 DNA sequence: TGTGCCAGCAGAGGCCAGGGTAACACTGAAGCTTTCTTT. Its protein is CASRGQGNTEAFF.

The V call is TRBV25-1, the J call TRBJ1-5; possible D gene TRBD1, 5 bases. The CDR3 runs 14 residues. V lost 6 bases and J 3 bases, leaving 12 bases between the germline ends. Germline V lookup: CDR1 MGHDK, CDR2 SYGVNS. The CDR3 loop is CASSHAGLNQPQHF. The CDR3, as DNA: TGTGCCAGCAGCCACGCGGGGCTCAATCAGCCCCAGCATTTT.

The chain links TRBV7-6 to TRBJ2-6; D unresolved. Trimming took off 1 base at V and 1 base at J, with 8 bases between the two ends. Germline CDR1 SGHVS, CDR2 FNYEAQ. This CDR3 region has 16 residues. The CDR3 region has the DNA TGTGCCAGCAGCTTAGACCCGACATCTGGGGCCAACGTCCTGACTTTC. Its translation is CASSLDPTSGANVLTF.

In its sample, this clone was seen a few times. The J gene is TRBJ2-6, the V gene TRBV4-1; D possibly corresponds to TRBD2 (5 bases). The V and J ends lost 4 bases and 2 bases respectively, with 12 bases between them. Germline V gene lookup returns CDR1 MGHRA and CDR2 YSYEKL. This CDR3 is 16 amino acids long. The CDR3 nucleotides read TGCGCCAGCAGCCGAAGCGGAGGTACTGGGGCCAACGTCCTGACTTTC. Translating gives CASSRSGGTGANVLTF.

The V and J genes are TRBV5-1 and TRBJ1-2; TRBD1 is a possible D gene (5 bases). This CDR3 region has 15 residues. The germline gives CDR1 SGHRS, CDR2 YFSETQ. The V gene lost 0 bases and the J gene lost 4 bases, with 13 bases spanning the gap. CDR3 DNA sequence: TGCGCCAGCAGCTTGGTTGGGGCTACCTTCTATGGCTACACCTTC. Protein product: CASSLVGATFYGYTF.

This sequence joins TRBV19 and TRBJ1-2; TRBD1 might be the D (6 bases). This CDR3 region has 13 residues. Germline CDR1 is LNHDA and CDR2 is SQIVND (reference sequence). With 5 bases removed from V and 4 bases from J, the gap between germline ends came to 11 bases. In DNA, the CDR3 is TGTGCCAGTAGTGAAACAGGGTTCTATGGCTACACCTTC. Encoded protein: CASSETGFYGYTF.

The chain has TRBV9 and TRBJ2-5; D might be TRBD1 (6 bases). The CDR3 consists of 15 residues. Trimming removed 4 bases at V and 5 bases at J, with 18 bases between. Germline V gene sequence: CDR1 SGDLS, CDR2 YYNGEE. The CDR3 protein is CASSPGTPLGETQYF. In nucleotides, the CDR3 is TGTGCCAGCAGCCCCGGGACACCCCTTGGGGAGACCCAGTACTTC.

The V and J genes are TRBV18 and TRBJ2-7, with D maybe TRBD2 (6 bases). The germline V and J ends were trimmed by 3 bases and 0 bases, with 9 bases remaining between them. The CDR3 totals 14 residues. Germline V CDR1 and CDR2: KGHSH, LQKENI. The CDR3 is CASSPRGSSYEQYF. CDR3 DNA sequence: TGTGCCAGCTCACCGCGGGGCAGCTCCTACGAGCAGTACTTC.

The chain is built from TRBV19 and TRBJ2-2; the match to TRBD2 covers 8 bases. CDR1 is LNHDA and CDR2 is SQIVND in the germline V gene (reference sequence). Germline trimming cut 11 bases from V and 5 bases from J; bases unmatched to any gene: 7. This CDR3 contains 13 residues. Here the CDR3 reads CAVGTRLTGELFF. The CDR3 DNA reads as TGTGCCGTCGGGACTAGGTTAACCGGGGAGCTGTTTTTT.

About this clone: No conserved phenylalanine or tryptophan is present at the end of the CDR3, so a read error is the likely explanation. Because the CDR3's place on the DNA is in doubt, the DNA is left out and the CDR3 is given as listed by TCRdb. The chain has TRBV9 and TRBJ1-4; the table's TRBD1 call for D was not verified on the DNA. From germline, CDR1 is SGDLS and CDR2 YYNGEE. Inclusive of both ends, the CDR3 amounts to 13 amino acids. The CDR3 region is CASSVHPRQDFYI.

The gene calls are TRBV10-1 and TRBJ2-5; D is perhaps TRBD2 (6 bases). The CDR3 runs to 14 residues. V gave up 3 bases and J gave up 2 bases, with 10 bases separating them. CDR1 is WNHNN, CDR2 SYGVQD, per germline (reference sequence). The CDR3: CASSEAGRQETQYF. DNA of the CDR3: TGCGCCAGCAGTGAAGCAGGGAGGCAAGAGACCCAGTACTTC.

The gene calls are TRBV5-5 and TRBJ1-1; perhaps TRBD1 as D (5 bases). The V and J ends lost 5 bases and 1 base respectively, with 9 bases between them. This CDR3 comprises 13 residues. Germline V gene data show CDR1 as SGHKS and CDR2 as YYEKEE (reference sequence). The CDR3 loop reads CASSRGANTEAFF. CDR3 nucleotides: TGTGCCAGCAGTAGGGGCGCGAACACTGAAGCTTTCTTT.

This chain uses TRBV12-1 with TRBJ2-7; the listed D gene, TRBD1, was not tested against the DNA. TRBV12-1 is an annotated pseudogene. This CDR3 is built from 13 residues. The CDR3 protein is CDVADRVFNEQYF. The CDR3 DNA reads TGTGACGTCGCGGACAGGGTTTTCAACGAGCAGTACTTC.

This clone is a singleton in its sample. The V gene is TRBV30, the J gene TRBJ2-3, with 8 bases lining up with TRBD2. Germline V gene lookup returns CDR1 GTSNPN and CDR2 SVGIG (reference sequence). V lost 7 bases and J lost 5; bases outside the gene matches: 8. This CDR3 is built from 13 residues. The chain's CDR3 is CALISGIVDTQYF. CDR3 bases: TGTGCCTTGATTAGCGGGATTGTAGATACGCAGTATTTT.

This clone has more than one count but fewer than ten. The genes are TRBV25-1 and TRBJ2-1, with 8 bases identical to TRBD2. Unmatched junction bases numbered 5, after V lost 6 bases and J lost 4 bases. Germline V gives CDR1 MGHDK, CDR2 SYGVNS. This CDR3 is 14 amino acids long. The CDR3 region is CASSSGGRYNEQFF. As DNA, the CDR3 is TGTGCCAGCAGCTCGGGAGGGAGGTACAATGAGCAGTTCTTC.

The V call is TRBV5-1, the J call TRBJ1-5, with D perhaps TRBD1 (6 bases). Trimming shortened V by 4 bases and J by 4 bases, and 15 bases separated the two germline ends. Germline CDR1 SGHRS, CDR2 YFSETQ. This CDR3 is built from 15 residues. The CDR3 region is CASSRDGTGNQPQHF. The CDR3 DNA reads TGCGCCAGCAGCAGGGACGGAACAGGGAATCAGCCCCAGCATTTT.

This clone was seen only a few times. DNA of the CDR3: TGTGCCAGCAACCAACTCGACAACTTGAACACTGAAGCTTTCTTT. Protein: CASNQLDNLNTEAFF. The gene calls are TRBV6-6 and TRBJ1-1; D uncertain. Germline loops: CDR1 MNHNY, CDR2 SVGAGI (reference sequence). This CDR3 spans 15 amino acids. The V and J ends lost 7 bases and 0 bases respectively, with 15 bases between them.

V and J are TRBV5-6 and TRBJ1-3; D unresolved. Deletions cut 1 base from V and 3 bases from J, with 11 bases between. Germline V CDR1 and CDR2: SGHDT, YYEEEE. The CDR3 loop spans 15 amino acids. The CDR3 nucleotides read TGTGCCAGCAGCTTGCGTCGCGGGGTTGGAAACACCATATATTTT. Translated: CASSLRRGVGNTIYF.

This chain uses TRBV9 with TRBJ1-2; the D gene is possibly TRBD1 (5 bases). The CDR3 has 11 amino acids. The germline V and J ends were trimmed by 4 bases and 11 bases, with 12 bases remaining between them. Germline CDR1 SGDLS, CDR2 YYNGEE. CDR3 in amino acids: CASSLRGSYTF. The CDR3 nucleotides read TGTGCCAGCAGCCTTCGGGGGAGTTACACCTTC.

This clone has a single count. The V call is TRBV19, the J call TRBJ2-5; 7 bases are a match to TRBD1. The V gene's germline CDR1 is LNHDA and CDR2 SQIVND (reference sequence). This CDR3 has 16 amino acids. V was clipped by 5 bases and J by 3 bases; unmatched bases: 12. CDR3 in amino acids: CASSLSRGTAKETQYF. The CDR3 region has the DNA TGTGCCAGTAGTCTGTCCCGAGGGACAGCAAAAGAGACCCAGTACTTC.

The chain links TRBV12-5 to TRBJ2-1; 7 bases agree with TRBD2. CDR1 and CDR2 (germline): LGHNT, FRNRAP. V lost 0 bases, J lost 0 bases, and 11 bases stayed unmatched. The CDR3 has 19 residues. As DNA, the CDR3 is TGTGCTAGTGGTTTGGTAGTCCTAGCGGTCCAGGGCTCCTACAATGAGCAGTTCTTC. Amino acids: CASGLVVLAVQGSYNEQFF.

The gene calls are TRBV7-9 and TRBJ1-1, with a weak D call TRBD1 (6 bases). The CDR3 covers 17 residues. Germline CDR1 is SEHNR and CDR2 is FQNEAQ (reference sequence). The V end was cut by 5 bases, the J end by 0 bases, with 19 bases between. CDR3 sequence (DNA): TGTGCCAGCAGCCGACCCCGGACAGTTGAAATGAACACTGAAGCTTTCTTT. Translated, it gives CASSRPRTVEMNTEAFF.

The genes are TRBV28 and TRBJ1-3; D is ambiguous. This CDR3 contains 16 residues. V lost 5 bases to trimming and J lost 7 bases, with 21 bases between them. Germline CDR1 and CDR2: MDHEN and SYDVKM. CDR3 region: CASSPHATLGGNTIYF. As DNA, the CDR3 is TGTGCCAGCAGTCCCCACGCGACGCTCGGAGGGAACACCATATATTTT.

This clone turned up a few times. The V gene is TRBV7-9, the J gene TRBJ2-2, with TRBD2 matching 9 bases. V lost 2 bases to trimming and J lost 4 bases; unmatched junction nucleotides: 2. The CDR3 spans 15 residues. Germline V gene data show CDR1 as SEHNR and CDR2 as FQNEAQ (reference sequence). CDR3 region: CASSLYSGGTGELFF. CDR3 in DNA: TGTGCCAGCAGCTTATATAGCGGGGGCACCGGGGAGCTGTTTTTT.

The genes are TRBV29-1 and TRBJ2-4; TRBD1 agrees at 7 bases. J was trimmed by 8 bases and V by 5 bases; bases with no gene match: 6. CDR1 and CDR2 from the germline V gene are SQVTM and ANQGSEA. The CDR3 covers 12 residues. CDR3 DNA: TGCAGCGTTTCCGCGACAGGGCACATTCAGTACTTC. It yields the protein CSVSATGHIQYF.

This clone was observed a few times. The chain is built from TRBV27 and TRBJ2-5, with TRBD2 identical over 8 bases. Germline V gene lookup returns CDR1 MNHEY and CDR2 SMNVEV (reference sequence). The CDR3 has 17 residues. With 5 bases clipped from V and 1 base from J, the junction kept 12 bases outside the gene matches. CDR3 protein: CASSPSGGGRIQETQYF. DNA for the CDR3: TGTGCCAGCAGTCCATCCGGCGGGGGGCGCATCCAAGAGACCCAGTACTTC.

The chain recombines TRBV29-1 with TRBJ2-5; 13 bases match TRBD2. Trimming removed 4 bases from V and 5 bases from J; junction bases left unmatched: 10. Germline CDR1 is SQVTM and CDR2 is ANQGSEA. The CDR3 sequence is 16 residues long. For the CDR3, the DNA is TGCAGCGTTGTCGGACTAGCGGGAGCGGGTGTGGAGACCCAGTACTTC. Encoded protein: CSVVGLAGAGVETQYF.